This T cell receptor (beta chain) is drawn from a study of blood T cell repertoires in COVID-19. Measured with immunoSEQ multiplex PCR; TCRdb has only the in-frame clones, and not every one. Of around 480,000 clones listed, about 90% are singletons. Those enrolled, adults aged about 18 to 89 years, came from fewer than 25 US areas. Assignment of participants to cohorts was predicated upon participant-reported clinical history. Unmatched junction bases numbered 11, after V lost 7 bases and J lost 3 bases. Germline-derived CDR1 and CDR2 are LGHNA and YNFKEQ. The length of the CDR3 is 17 residues. What was sequenced was PBMCs or T cells enriched from blood (not recorded which). This receptor was taken from a woman between 18 and 29 years old who had recovered from COVID-19. The V call is TRBV4-2, the J call TRBJ1-4; 10 bases agree with TRBD1. CDR3 DNA sequence: TGTGCCAGCATGGACAGGGGGGAAAAAGGACCTAATGAAAAACTGTTTTTT. The encoded protein is CASMDRGEKGPNEKLFF.